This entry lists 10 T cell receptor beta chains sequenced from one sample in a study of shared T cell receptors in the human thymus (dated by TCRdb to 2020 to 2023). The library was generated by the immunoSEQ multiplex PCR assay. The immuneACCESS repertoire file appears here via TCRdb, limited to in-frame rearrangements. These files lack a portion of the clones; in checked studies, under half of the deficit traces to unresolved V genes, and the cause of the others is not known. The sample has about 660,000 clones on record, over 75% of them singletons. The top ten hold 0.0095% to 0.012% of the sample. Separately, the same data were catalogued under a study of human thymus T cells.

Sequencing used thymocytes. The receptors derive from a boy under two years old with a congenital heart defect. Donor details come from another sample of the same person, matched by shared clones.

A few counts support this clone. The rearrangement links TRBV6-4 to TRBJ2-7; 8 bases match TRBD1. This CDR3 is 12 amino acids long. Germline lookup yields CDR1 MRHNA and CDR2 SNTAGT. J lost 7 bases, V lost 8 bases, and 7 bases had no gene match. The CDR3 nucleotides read TGTGCCAGCGACAGGGGAGCGAGTGAGCAGTACTTC. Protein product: CASDRGASEQYF.

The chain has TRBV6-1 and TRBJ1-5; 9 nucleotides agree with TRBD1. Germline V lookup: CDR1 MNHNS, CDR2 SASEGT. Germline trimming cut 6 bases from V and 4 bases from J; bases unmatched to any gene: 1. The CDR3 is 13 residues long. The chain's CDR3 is CASSGTGNQPQHF. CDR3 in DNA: TGTGCCAGCAGCGGGACAGGGAATCAGCCCCAGCATTTT.

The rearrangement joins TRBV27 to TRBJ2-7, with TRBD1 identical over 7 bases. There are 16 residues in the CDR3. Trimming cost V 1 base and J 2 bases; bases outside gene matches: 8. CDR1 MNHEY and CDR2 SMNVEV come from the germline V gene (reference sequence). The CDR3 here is CASSLLPRGGPYEQYF. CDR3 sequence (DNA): TGTGCCAGCAGTTTATTGCCTCGAGGGGGCCCCTACGAGCAGTACTTC.

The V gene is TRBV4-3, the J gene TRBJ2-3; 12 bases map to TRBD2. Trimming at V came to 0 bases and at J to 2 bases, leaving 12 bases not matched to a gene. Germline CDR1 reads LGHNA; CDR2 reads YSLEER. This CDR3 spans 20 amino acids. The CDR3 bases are TGCGCCAGCAGCCAAGATACGACTAGCGGGAGTGGGGGGACCACAGATACGCAGTATTTT. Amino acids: CASSQDTTSGSGGTTDTQYF.

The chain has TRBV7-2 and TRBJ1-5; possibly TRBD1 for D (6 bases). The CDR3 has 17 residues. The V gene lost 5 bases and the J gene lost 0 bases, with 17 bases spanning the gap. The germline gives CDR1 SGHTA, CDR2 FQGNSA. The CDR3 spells CASSLGGGTNSNQPQHF. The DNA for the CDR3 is TGTGCCAGCAGCCTAGGGGGGGGTACCAATAGCAATCAGCCCCAGCATTTT.

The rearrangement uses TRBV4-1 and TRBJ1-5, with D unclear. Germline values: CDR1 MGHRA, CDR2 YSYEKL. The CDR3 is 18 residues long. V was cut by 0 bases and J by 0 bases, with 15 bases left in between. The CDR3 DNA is TGCGCCAGCAGCCAAGAGTATCATATTTCCTATAGCAATCAGCCCCAGCATTTT. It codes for CASSQEYHISYSNQPQHF.

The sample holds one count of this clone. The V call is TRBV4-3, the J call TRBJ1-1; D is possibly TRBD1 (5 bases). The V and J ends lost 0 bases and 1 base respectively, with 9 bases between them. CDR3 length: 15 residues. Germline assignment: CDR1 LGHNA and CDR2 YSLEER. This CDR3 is CASSQDAGENTEAFF. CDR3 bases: TGCGCCAGCAGCCAAGATGCGGGGGAGAACACTGAAGCTTTCTTT.

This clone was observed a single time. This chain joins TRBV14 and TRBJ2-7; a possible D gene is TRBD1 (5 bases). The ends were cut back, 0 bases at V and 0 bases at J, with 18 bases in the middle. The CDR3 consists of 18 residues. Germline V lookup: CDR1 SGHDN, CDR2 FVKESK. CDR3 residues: CASSQDIPDSYLSYEQYF. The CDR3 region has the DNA TGTGCCAGCAGCCAAGATATCCCTGACAGTTACCTCTCCTACGAGCAGTACTTC.

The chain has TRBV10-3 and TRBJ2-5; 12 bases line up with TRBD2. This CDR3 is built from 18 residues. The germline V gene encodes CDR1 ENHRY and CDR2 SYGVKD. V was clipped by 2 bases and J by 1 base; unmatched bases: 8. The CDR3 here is CAISEGLAGRRAQETQYF. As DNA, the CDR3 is TGTGCCATCAGTGAGGGACTAGCGGGAAGGAGGGCCCAAGAGACCCAGTACTTC.

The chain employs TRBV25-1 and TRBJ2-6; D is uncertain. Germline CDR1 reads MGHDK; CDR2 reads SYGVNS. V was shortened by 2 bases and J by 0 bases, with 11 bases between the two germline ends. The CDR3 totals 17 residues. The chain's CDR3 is CASSEPTTASGANVLTF. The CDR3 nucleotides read TGTGCCAGCAGTGAACCGACCACAGCCTCTGGGGCCAACGTCCTGACTTTC.